The 20 T cell receptor beta chains below all came from one sample that was sequenced in a study of cytomegalovirus exposure and HLA in healthy donors. Sequencing was performed with immunoSEQ multiplex PCR; in TCRdb, only in-frame clones are kept and a portion is missing. Of 150,000 to 200,000 clones listed, roughly 95% were seen once; the top ten hold about 0.94%. The sequenced material came from PBMCs. The receptor source for this set is a young woman in good health and CMV-seronegative.

The CDR3 here is CASSQLEQGPRAFF. CDR3 coding DNA: TGCGCCAGCAGCCAACTAGAACAGGGCCCGCGAGCTTTCTTT. The V and J genes are TRBV4-3 and TRBJ1-1; perhaps TRBD1 as D (6 bases). The germline CDR1 and CDR2 sequences are LGHNA and YSLEER. V was trimmed by 2 bases and J by 10 bases, leaving 17 bases between them. CDR3 length: 14 amino acids.

The chain is built from TRBV14 and TRBJ2-7, with TRBD2 matching over 12 bases. The V gene's germline CDR1 is SGHDN and CDR2 FVKESK. J gave up 4 bases and V 4 bases, and 2 bases lay outside the gene matches. The length of the CDR3 is 14 residues. The CDR3 loop is CASSPTSGGYEQYF. In nucleotides, the CDR3 is TGTGCCAGCAGCCCGACTAGCGGGGGTTACGAGCAGTACTTC.

V usage is TRBV27 and J usage is TRBJ2-3; 8 bases are a match to TRBD1. CDR1 and CDR2 (germline): MNHEY, SMNVEV (reference sequence). The CDR3 has 19 amino acids. The trim removed 5 bases at V and 0 bases at J, leaving 16 bases unmatched. This chain's CDR3 is CASSHPRDRTNPSTDTQYF. As DNA, the CDR3 is TGTGCCAGCAGTCATCCGCGGGACAGGACGAATCCTAGCACAGATACGCAGTATTTT.

The rearrangement uses TRBV9 and TRBJ2-2, with 12 bases identical to TRBD2. From germline, CDR1 is SGDLS and CDR2 YYNGEE. V dropped 3 bases and J dropped 1; count of bases not matched to a gene: 4. The CDR3 is made up of 17 amino acids. In DNA, the CDR3 is TGTGCCAGCAGCGATCCTAGCGGGGGGGTGAACACCGGGGAGCTGTTTTTT. It codes for CASSDPSGGVNTGELFF.

This chain uses TRBV5-1 with TRBJ2-5, with 7 bases that match TRBD2. The CDR3 has 16 residues. The germline gives CDR1 SGHRS, CDR2 YFSETQ. Losses at the gene ends were 0 bases for V and 9 bases for J; bases not matched to a gene: 14. CDR3: CASSLAGGTLAVAQYF. For the CDR3, the DNA is TGCGCCAGCAGCTTGGCCGGGGGAACCCTAGCGGTGGCCCAGTACTTC.

The chain has TRBV4-3 and TRBJ1-6; tentative D call: TRBD1 (5 bases). This CDR3 has 15 residues. V shed 0 bases and J shed 8 bases, with 11 bases lying between them. From germline, CDR1 is LGHNA and CDR2 YSLEER. The CDR3 sequence: CASSQDPRADSPLHF. As DNA, the CDR3 is TGCGCCAGCAGCCAAGATCCCAGGGCGGATTCACCCCTCCACTTT.

This sequence joins TRBV19 and TRBJ2-3, with 10 bases fitting TRBD1. The CDR3 totals 15 residues. The V and J ends lost 6 bases and 4 bases, in that order; junction bases with no gene match: 7. The germline gives CDR1 LNHDA, CDR2 SQIVND (reference sequence). CDR3 sequence: CASSPGTGEADTQYF. The DNA of the CDR3 is TGTGCCAGTAGCCCCGGGACAGGGGAAGCAGATACGCAGTATTTT. Filled out from reference TRBV19 and TRBJ2-3, the complete variable domain reads DGGITQSPKYLFRKEGQNVTLSCEQNLNHDAMYWYRQDPGQGLRLIYYSQIVNDFQKGDIAEGYSVSREKKESFPLTVTSAQKNPTAFYLCASSPGTGEADTQYFGPGTRLTVL.

The CDR3 bases are TGCACCAGCAACCAGGACAGGGGGCATAATGGCTACACCTTC. Translation: CTSNQDRGHNGYTF. The chain is built from TRBV1 and TRBJ1-2; the table's D call, TRBD1, has no DNA check behind it. TRBV1 is marked as a pseudogene. There are 14 residues in the CDR3.

The rearrangement links TRBV7-2 to TRBJ2-5; D is perhaps TRBD1 (6 bases). Trimming left V 3 bases short and J 7 bases short, with 27 bases between. This CDR3 has 18 residues. Germline V gene sequence: CDR1 SGHTA, CDR2 FQGNSA. CDR3 amino acids: CASSFDRTGPGPSATQYF. In DNA, the CDR3 is TGTGCCAGCAGCTTCGATAGAACAGGGCCGGGACCCTCGGCGACCCAGTACTTC.

This rearrangement joins TRBV9 to TRBJ1-3; a possible D gene is TRBD1 (5 bases). Germline V lookup: CDR1 SGDLS, CDR2 YYNGEE. Between the trimmed V and J ends, which lost 0 bases and 4 bases, there was a span of 14 bases. The CDR3 has 16 residues. The CDR3 loop reads CASSVEERGKGNTIYF. CDR3 nucleotides: TGTGCCAGCAGCGTAGAAGAGCGGGGGAAAGGAAACACCATATATTTT.

The chain carries TRBV9 and TRBJ2-7, with D possibly matching TRBD1 (5 bases). CDR1 SGDLS and CDR2 YYNGEE come from the germline V gene. V was shortened by 2 bases and J by 2 bases, with 11 bases between the two germline ends. This CDR3 has 14 residues. In DNA, the CDR3 is TGTGCCAGCAGCGTGGCCCAGGGCCCCTACGAGCAGTACTTC. This codes for CASSVAQGPYEQYF.

This chain connects TRBV5-8 to TRBJ2-1, with a possible D match to TRBD2 (5 bases). This CDR3 comprises 15 residues. From germline, CDR1 is SGHTS and CDR2 YDEGEE. V lost 4 bases and J lost 6, with 17 bases in between. The CDR3 reads CASSPRLAKGNEQFF. DNA for the CDR3: TGTGCCAGCAGCCCCCGGCTAGCAAAAGGCAATGAGCAGTTCTTC.

The chain links TRBV2 to TRBJ1-5, with 8 nucleotides matching TRBD1. Germline V gives CDR1 SNHLY, CDR2 FYNNEI. The V gene end was trimmed by 8 bases and the J gene end by 1 base; junction bases not matched to a gene: 10. The CDR3 runs to 16 residues. The CDR3 loop reads CASGEKTGVSNQPQHF. The CDR3 DNA is TGTGCCAGCGGGGAAAAGACAGGGGTCAGCAATCAGCCCCAGCATTTT.

The chain employs TRBV5-4 and TRBJ1-4, with D unclear. Germline V gene lookup returns CDR1 SGHNT and CDR2 YYREEE (reference sequence). V gave up 4 bases and J gave up 7 bases, with 14 bases separating them. CDR3 length equals 14 residues. Here the CDR3 reads CASSPSLTGEKLFF. The CDR3 nucleotides read TGTGCCAGCAGCCCTAGCCTAACCGGTGAAAAACTGTTTTTT.

V and J are TRBV9 and TRBJ2-5; 7 bases fit TRBD1. This CDR3 has 13 amino acids. The V gene end was trimmed by 0 bases and the J gene end by 13 bases; junction bases not matched to a gene: 9. Per germline, CDR1 SGDLS and CDR2 YYNGEE. The CDR3: CASSVGRTGDLYF. The CDR3 DNA sequence: TGTGCCAGCAGCGTAGGTAGGACAGGTGATCTGTACTTC.

This chain links TRBV5-4 with TRBJ1-1, with D possibly TRBD1 on 6 matching bases. Germline loops: CDR1 SGHNT, CDR2 YYREEE (reference sequence). This CDR3 has 15 amino acids. V dropped 4 bases and J dropped 1 base, with 14 bases sitting between them. CDR3 in DNA: TGTGCCAGCAGCCCCCTAGGACAGCCGAACACTGAAGCTTTCTTT. Its translation is CASSPLGQPNTEAFF. The variable domain in full, completed from reference TRBV5-4 and TRBJ1-1, reads ETGVTQSPTHLIKTRGQQVTLRCSSQSGHNTVSWYQQALGQGPQFIFQYYREEENGRGNFPPRFSGLQFPNYSSELNVNALELDDSALYLCASSPLGQPNTEAFFGQGTRLTVV.

The genes are TRBV4-3 and TRBJ1-2; 7 nucleotides align to TRBD1. Germline V gives CDR1 LGHNA, CDR2 YSLEER. The CDR3 length is 14 residues. Germline trimming cut 1 base from V and 6 bases from J; bases unmatched to any gene: 5. The CDR3 bases are TGCGCCAGCAGCCAAGGCAGGGGGAGAGATGGCTACACCTTC. Translating gives CASSQGRGRDGYTF.

The chain recombines TRBV6-5 with TRBJ1-2, with 11 bases aligning to TRBD1. With 5 bases clipped from V and 8 bases from J, the junction kept 7 bases outside the gene matches. Per germline, CDR1 MNHEY and CDR2 SVGAGI. This CDR3 has 14 amino acids. CDR3 loop: CASSRTRTGGGYTF. CDR3 coding DNA: TGTGCCAGCAGTCGCACCAGGACAGGGGGCGGCTACACCTTC.

The chain combines TRBV9 with TRBJ2-7; 8 bases line up with TRBD1. Trimming took 1 base from V and 3 from J; bases not matched to a gene: 6. CDR3 length: 15 residues. Germline CDR1 is SGDLS and CDR2 is YYNGEE. Here the CDR3 reads CASSVSGQESYEQYF. Here the CDR3 DNA reads TGTGCCAGCAGCGTATCGGGACAGGAGAGCTACGAGCAGTACTTC.

This clone was seen a single time. The chain carries TRBV5-6 and TRBJ2-5; 9 nucleotides match TRBD1. Germline V gene sequence: CDR1 SGHDT, CDR2 YYEEEE. The CDR3 spans 13 residues. With 3 bases clipped from V and 7 bases from J, the junction kept 4 bases outside the gene matches. The CDR3 is CASSYPTGGTQYF. The CDR3 nucleotides read TGTGCCAGCAGCTACCCGACAGGGGGGACCCAGTACTTC.